Shown below are 20 T cell receptor beta chains from a single sample sequenced in a study of T cell responses to AZD1222 COVID-19 vaccine. The data were produced by immunoSEQ multiplex PCR, yet TCRdb's version contains in-frame clones alone and is incomplete. The repertoire holds 120,000 or so clones, with approximately 85% as singletons. The sample consisted of peripheral blood, taken on day 0 of AZD1222 vaccination. Receptors were obtained from an adult in good health.

This chain connects TRBV9 to TRBJ2-7; 8 nucleotides match TRBD1. The CDR3 extends over 14 amino acids. The V gene's germline CDR1 is SGDLS and CDR2 YYNGEE. The J segment lost 4 bases and the V segment lost 2 bases, leaving 5 bases of the junction unmatched. CDR3 DNA: TGTGCCAGCAGCGTCGGGACAGGACAATACGAGCAGTACTTC. Protein: CASSVGTGQYEQYF.

J is TRBJ1-4 and V is TRBV5-4, with a tentative D call TRBD1 (5 bases). This CDR3 is 12 amino acids long. Germline CDR1 is SGHNT and CDR2 is YYREEE (reference sequence). Trimming pared 0 bases from V and 8 bases from J, leaving 5 bases between. Here the CDR3 reads CASSLGQEKLFF. CDR3 nucleotides: TGTGCCAGCAGCTTGGGACAGGAAAAACTGTTTTTT. Filled out from reference TRBV5-4 and TRBJ1-4, the complete variable domain reads ETGVTQSPTHLIKTRGQQVTLRCSSQSGHNTVSWYQQALGQGPQFIFQYYREEENGRGNFPPRFSGLQFPNYSSELNVNALELDDSALYLCASSLGQEKLFFGSGTQLSVL.

This clone has just a few counts. Here the CDR3 DNA reads TGTGCCAGCAGTGATGAGTATTCACCCCTCCACTTT. Translation gives CASSDEYSPLHF. V usage is TRBV2 and J usage is TRBJ1-6, with D hard to call. CDR1 and CDR2 from the germline V gene are SNHLY and FYNNEI. Trimming pared 3 bases from V and 8 bases from J, leaving 5 bases between. There are 12 residues in the CDR3.

The chain employs TRBV24-1 and TRBJ1-5; a weak D match, TRBD1 (6 bases). Germline CDR1 reads KGHDR; CDR2 reads SFDVKD. Trimming removed 5 bases from V and 3 bases from J, with 10 bases in between. The CDR3 covers 14 residues. The CDR3 DNA reads TGTGCCACCAGTGGGAGGGGGAACAATCAGCCCCAGCATTTT. Protein sequence: CATSGRGNNQPQHF.

The CDR3 coding sequence is TGTGCCAGCGCTTGGACGGCCGATTCCTACGAGCAGTACTTC. Its translation: CASAWTADSYEQYF. V is TRBV6-5 and J is TRBJ2-7, with unresolved D. The V end lost 8 bases, the J end lost 1 base, and 15 bases lay between the germline ends. CDR3 length: 14 residues. Germline-derived CDR1 and CDR2 are MNHEY and SVGAGI.

J is TRBJ1-2 and V is TRBV11-3; no definite D call. V lost 5 bases to trimming and J lost 5 bases, with 15 bases between them. In germline, CDR1 is SGHNT, CDR2 YENEEA. The CDR3 extends over 14 amino acids. CDR3 sequence: CASSPRAGLYGYTF. DNA of the CDR3: TGTGCCAGCAGCCCCAGAGCGGGGTTGTATGGCTACACCTTC. The whole variable domain, remainder taken from reference TRBV11-3 and TRBJ1-2, is EAGVVQSPRYKIIEKKQPVAFWCNPISGHNTLYWYLQNLGQGPELLIRYENEEAVDDSQLPKDRFSAERLKGVDSTLKIQPAELGDSAVYLCASSPRAGLYGYTFGSGTRLTVV.

V is TRBV28 and J is TRBJ2-5; TRBD1 aligns across 9 bases. After removal of 2 bases from V and 4 bases from J, the junction contained 17 bases not matched to a gene. CDR1 MDHEN and CDR2 SYDVKM come from the germline V gene. The CDR3 is made up of 19 amino acids. The CDR3 here is CASSLMSGMGDRVAETQYF. As DNA, the CDR3 is TGTGCCAGCAGTTTAATGTCGGGTATGGGGGACAGGGTTGCAGAGACCCAGTACTTC.

This chain links TRBV25-1 with TRBJ1-5; D is undetermined. The CDR3 consists of 13 residues. V was shortened by 6 bases and J by 4 bases, with 10 bases between the two germline ends. CDR1 MGHDK and CDR2 SYGVNS come from the germline V gene. The CDR3 spells CASRLPLNQPQHF. As DNA, the CDR3 is TGTGCCAGCAGGCTCCCCCTGAATCAGCCCCAGCATTTT.

This clone was counted a single time. The chain recombines TRBV4-1 with TRBJ1-5; D remains unclear. The CDR3 sequence is 13 residues long. Germline-derived CDR1 and CDR2 are MGHRA and YSYEKL. V was clipped by 2 bases and J by 7 bases, with 9 bases between them. In DNA form, the CDR3 reads TGCGCCAGCAGCCAAAGGCGGGGACAGCCCCAGCATTTT. This gives the protein CASSQRRGQPQHF.

This chain joins TRBV2 and TRBJ2-7; possibly TRBD2 for D (7 bases). The CDR3 sequence is 14 residues long. V was trimmed by 7 bases and J by 7 bases, leaving 20 bases between them. CDR1 is SNHLY, CDR2 FYNNEI, per germline. The CDR3 sequence: CASTKGGQYWEQYF. CDR3 sequence (DNA): TGTGCCAGCACCAAGGGGGGGCAGTACTGGGAGCAGTACTTC. The complete variable domain, with remaining parts taken from reference TRBV2 and TRBJ2-7, reads EPEVTQTPSHQVTQMGQEVILRCVPISNHLYFYWYRQILGQKVEFLVSFYNNEISEKSEIFDDQFSVERPDGSNFTLKIRSTKLEDSAMYFCASTKGGQYWEQYFGPGTRLTVT.

This clone was detected a few times. The chain joins TRBV19 to TRBJ2-1, with 9 bases fitting TRBD2. This CDR3 comprises 14 residues. Germline CDR1 and CDR2: LNHDA and SQIVND (reference sequence). Losses at the gene ends were 5 bases for V and 5 bases for J; bases not matched to a gene: 4. In DNA form, the CDR3 reads TGTGCCAGTAGTGTAGCGGGGGAAAACAATGAGCAGTTCTTC. It codes for CASSVAGENNEQFF.

The V call is TRBV7-2, the J call TRBJ1-2; D perhaps matches TRBD1 (6 bases). The germline V gene has CDR1 SGHTA and CDR2 FQGNSA. This CDR3 is built from 14 residues. V shed 7 bases and J shed 2 bases, with 14 bases lying between them. CDR3 amino acids: CASTQFQGNYGYTF. The CDR3 DNA is TGTGCCAGCACTCAATTTCAGGGGAACTATGGCTACACCTTC.

The chain has TRBV19 and TRBJ1-2; 9 bases align to TRBD1. The CDR3 runs 15 residues. Losses at the gene ends were 5 bases for V and 4 bases for J; bases not matched to a gene: 8. Germline V gene lookup returns CDR1 LNHDA and CDR2 SQIVND (reference sequence). The CDR3 nucleotides read TGTGCCAGTAGTGCCGGGACAGGGTATTTCTATGGCTACACCTTC. Protein: CASSAGTGYFYGYTF.

The V gene is TRBV19, the J gene TRBJ1-1; possible D gene TRBD1, 5 bases. Germline V gene data show CDR1 as LNHDA and CDR2 as SQIVND (reference sequence). The CDR3 runs 13 residues. Trimming shortened V by 5 bases and J by 1 base, and 8 bases separated the two germline ends. As DNA, the CDR3 is TGTGCCAGTAGTCATCAGGGGAACACTGAAGCTTTCTTT. Translation: CASSHQGNTEAFF. The full variable domain, completed using reference TRBV19 and TRBJ1-1, is DGGITQSPKYLFRKEGQNVTLSCEQNLNHDAMYWYRQDPGQGLRLIYYSQIVNDFQKGDIAEGYSVSREKKESFPLTVTSAQKNPTAFYLCASSHQGNTEAFFGQGTRLTVV.

The rearrangement joins TRBV18 to TRBJ1-2; D is uncertain. Germline values: CDR1 KGHSH, CDR2 LQKENI. CDR3 length equals 13 residues. Trimming removed 3 bases at V and 7 bases at J, with 12 bases between. The CDR3 loop is CASSPLDRGGYTF. CDR3 sequence (DNA): TGTGCCAGCTCACCCCTGGATCGGGGTGGCTACACCTTC.

The V call is TRBV6-2 or TRBV6-3, the J call TRBJ2-1; 9 bases agree with TRBD2. The CDR3 runs 17 residues. V was clipped by 2 bases and J by 5 bases; unmatched bases: 10. Germline loops: CDR1 MNHEY, CDR2 SVGEGT. The CDR3 coding sequence is TGTGCCAGCAGTTACATTAGCGGGGGTAGGACAGACAATGAGCAGTTCTTC. Amino acid sequence: CASSYISGGRTDNEQFF.

V usage is TRBV4-3 and J usage is TRBJ1-2; TRBD1 might be the D (6 bases). This CDR3 contains 14 residues. Trimming cost V 4 bases and J 10 bases, with 19 bases left between them. Germline V gene lookup returns CDR1 LGHNA and CDR2 YSLEER. CDR3 protein: CASSPKAGAGDYTF. Written as DNA, the CDR3 is TGCGCCAGCAGCCCAAAAGCAGGGGCCGGGGACTACACCTTC.

Written as DNA, the CDR3 is TGTGCCAGTAAAGAGCAGGGTGCTGCGACTGAAGCTTTCTTT. Translation: CASKEQGAATEAFF. The V gene is TRBV19, the J gene TRBJ1-1, with TRBD1 as a possible D gene (5 bases). Germline CDR1 LNHDA, CDR2 SQIVND (reference sequence). The CDR3 is 14 amino acids. V was trimmed by 7 bases and J by 5 bases, leaving 17 bases between them.

V usage is TRBV3-1 (or the pseudogene TRBV3-2) and J usage is TRBJ2-7; D remains unclear. From germline, CDR1 is LGHDT and CDR2 YNNKEL (reference sequence). The CDR3 covers 11 residues. Trimming took off 0 bases at V and 5 bases at J, with 2 bases between the two ends. The CDR3 spells CASSQEHEQYF. For the CDR3, the DNA is TGTGCCAGCAGCCAAGAACACGAGCAGTACTTC.

CDR3 nucleotide sequence: TGTGCCAGCAGATCGGGTCAGGCTAGCAATCAGCCCCAGCATTTT. As protein: CASRSGQASNQPQHF. The V gene is TRBV2, the J gene TRBJ1-5; D is ambiguous. CDR1 SNHLY and CDR2 FYNNEI come from the germline V gene. Trimming took off 6 bases at V and 0 bases at J, with 12 bases between the two ends. CDR3 length equals 15 residues.